This T cell receptor (beta chain) was profiled in a study of T cell responses to AZD1222 COVID-19 vaccine. Study summary: Whether given at about 4 or about 12 weeks, second doses were pooled.

Comment on this clone: Its antigen remains unknown.

Assay used: immunoSEQ multiplex PCR; TCRdb lists only in-frame clones, some missing. Of about 84,000 clones listed, around nine tenths are singletons. General observations from the study: Breadth and depth of Spike-specific TCRs rose after two AZD1222 doses. Only 5 to 7 AZD1222 recipients tested seropositive at baseline.

V lost 3 bases to trimming and J lost 9 bases, with 12 bases between them. CDR3 size: 12 residues. From germline, CDR1 is DFQATT and CDR2 SNEGSKA (reference sequence). V and J are TRBV20-1 and TRBJ2-1; possibly TRBD1 or TRBD2 for D (6 bases each). The clonotype was recovered from an adult in good health. The specimen was peripheral blood, collected on day 0 of AZD1222 vaccination. The CDR3 nucleotides read TGCAGTGCTAGTGGGGGGCCGGGTGAGCAGTTCTTC. The encoded protein is CSASGGPGEQFF.